Presented here are 3 T cell receptor beta chains from one specimen sequenced in a study of blood T cell repertoires in COVID-19. The assay was immunoSEQ multiplex PCR, and TCRdb's table has in-frame clones only and misses some. The repertoire includes 120,000 or so clones, approximately 89% of them detected once, and approximately 3.3% sits in the top ten. Source material: peripheral blood. The receptor source for this set is a woman aged 55 to 70 with acute or convalescent COVID-19.

This clone is a singleton in its sample. V usage is TRBV19 and J usage is TRBJ1-1; TRBD1 agrees at 8 bases. V lost 8 bases to trimming and J lost 4 bases; unmatched junction nucleotides: 6. Germline CDR1 is LNHDA and CDR2 is SQIVND (reference sequence). This CDR3 contains 13 residues. The CDR3 DNA follows: TGTGCCAGTCATCTCAGGGGGCTCACTGAAGCTTTCTTT. Encoded protein: CASHLRGLTEAFF.

The chain is built from TRBV5-6 and TRBJ2-3; D remains unclear. V lost 1 base to trimming and J lost 1 base, with 10 bases between them. The CDR3 contains 15 residues. Germline V gene lookup returns CDR1 SGHDT and CDR2 YYEEEE. CDR3 sequence reads: CASSLPAAGTDTQYF. In DNA form, the CDR3 reads TGTGCCAGCAGCTTGCCTGCGGCAGGCACAGATACGCAGTATTTT. Supplemented by reference TRBV5-6 and TRBJ2-3, the full variable domain reads DAGVTQSPTHLIKTRGQQVTLRCSPKSGHDTVSWYQQALGQGPQFIFQYYEEEERQRGNFPDRFSGHQFPNYSSELNVNALLLGDSALYLCASSLPAAGTDTQYFGPGTRLTVL.

Details on this clone: Within the sample, other DNA sequences also encode this same CDR3. V gene TRBV28 combines with J gene TRBJ2-7; weak D call: TRBD2 (7 bases). CDR3 length equals 15 residues. The germline gives CDR1 MDHEN, CDR2 SYDVKM. With 3 bases removed from V and 2 bases from J, the gap between germline ends came to 14 bases. The CDR3 DNA reads TGTGCCAGCAGTTTTTACGGGGGGCGGACCTACGAGCAGTACTTC. Its protein is CASSFYGGRTYEQYF.